The present T cell receptor (beta chain) was sequenced within a study of CD8+ T cells in alopecia areata. Extracted RNA was reverse transcribed into cDNA, the sequencing template. This table comes from immunoSEQ multiplex PCR, and its TCRdb copy is limited to in-frame clones, with some not included. There are 120,000 to 150,000 clones in the sample; around 47% occur only once, and roughly 6.8% lies in the top ten. Unmatched junction bases numbered 5, after V lost 4 bases and J lost 2 bases. Looked up from germline, CDR1 is MDHEN and CDR2 is SYDVKM. The CDR3 totals 15 residues. The investigators collected lesional scalp punch biopsies and peripheral blood from alopecia areata patients.

The TCR originated in a human donor with alopecia areata. The source material was CD4+ T cells sorted from blood. This sequence joins TRBV28 and TRBJ1-2; 9 nucleotides line up with TRBD1. The chain's CDR3 is CASSSPGQGNYGYTF. The CDR3 coding sequence is TGTGCCAGCAGTTCTCCGGGACAGGGCAACTATGGCTACACCTTC.